The clone carrying this T cell receptor (beta chain) occurred a few times. The antigen remains unidentified. This sample is drawn from a study of post-analysis software for immune sequencing data. Study-level information: In terms of disease course, relapsing-remitting, secondary progressive and progressive-relapsing multiple sclerosis were included. Overall study results and limits: Controls showed lower frequencies than patients for roughly 5 TRBV segments, and TRBV5-6, TRBV5-1 and TRBV20-1 were among these. Normalized Chao1 diversity in multiple sclerosis patients fell significantly below that of controls.

Germline CDR1 and CDR2: SGDLS and YYNGEE. The V and J ends lost 0 bases and 2 bases respectively, with 12 bases between them. This CDR3 is 15 amino acids long. Sequencing libraries made from TCR beta cDNA carried unique molecular identifiers. The yield from about 1 to 10 million T cells was around 500,000 cDNA molecules in total. TCRdb passed the PCR reads through MiXCR, listing each CDR3 protein once. The sample consists of 600,000 to 700,000 distinct CDR3 sequences, approximately 59% of them appearing once. The receptor was derived from a girl between 2 and 10 years old with multiple sclerosis. The V call is TRBV9, the J call TRBJ2-7, with D hard to call. The sample was blood. The CDR3 DNA reads as TGTGCCAGCAGCGTAGAGGCACAGCTAACCTACGAGCAGTACTTC. Encoded protein: CASSVEAQLTYEQYF.